This T cell receptor (beta chain) came from a study of T cell repertoires in cytomegalovirus infection. Overall study context: Public TCR beta signatures provided an indication of both CMV infection and a matching HLA type. General study findings and limits: The ex vivo response was dominated by HLA-C-restricted CMV-specific TCR beta clonotypes. Carriers of CMV and the relevant HLA type were discriminated by public TCR beta frequency.

This clonotype occurred many times. Its cognate antigen is unknown. CDR1 SGHTA and CDR2 FQGNSA come from the germline V gene. This CDR3 is 15 amino acids long. Trimming removed 1 base at V and 5 bases at J, with 15 bases between. TCRdb analysed the reads with MiXCR anew, one entry per CDR3 protein. The sample gives 200,000 to 300,000 distinct CDR3 sequences, over 9% of which show up once; roughly 1.7% is in the top ten. This sequence was found in a human donor in good health (CMV status not recorded). Some clones in this sample may be carry-over from other donors' samples. The chain uses TRBV7-2 and TRBJ2-7, with no clear D. Input material: PBMCs. CDR3 amino acids: CASSLEVSSRDEQYF. The DNA for the CDR3 is TGTGCCAGCAGCTTAGAAGTGAGCTCAAGGGACGAGCAGTACTTC.